What follows describes a single T cell receptor (beta chain). Which antigen it targets is not known. Within one base of it there is no much larger clone, and no base qualities were kept. These data come from a study of blood T cell repertoires in COVID-19 (dated by TCRdb to the early 2020s). About the investigation overall: Samples covering the acute and convalescent phases of COVID-19 were provided by collaborators in the United States, Italy and Spain. A de-identified subject ID, COVID-19 status, age in years and sex were almost always included in the sample metadata. The material from the prospective study consisted of cDNA or gDNA derived from T cells, B-cell-depleted T cells, or PBMCs. Samples came from the ongoing ImmuneRACE study (first 160 participants) plus 1,254 subjects from 6 global collaborators. A freely available public database, intended as a resource for researchers studying the immune response to SARS-CoV-2, is where the repertoires were released. Deeply sampled blood TCRbeta repertoires from subjects exposed to, actively infected with, or recovered from COVID-19 were included in the dataset. Where HLA class I and class II types were available, the types were taken from metadata supplied by the sample provider, not from assay-based typing. Beyond this particular receptor, the publication reports: Clinical and demographic metadata were provided uncurated, with the amount varying by source and participant.

Whole blood was collected in K2EDTA tubes by collaborating institutions according to the institutions' own protocols. Collaborator samples were shipped for TCRbeta analysis as frozen whole blood, isolated PBMCs, or DNA extracted from either sample type. TCRbeta CDR3 regions were amplified from genomic DNA using the immunoSEQ Assay, a bias-controlled multiplex PCR. In the original analysis: The number of nucleated cells in each sample was estimated by amplification of reference gene primers within the assay. To quantify the absolute abundance of each unique TCRbeta CDR3 rearrangement, sequence reads were collapsed and filtered. For each sample, productive Simpson clonality was calculated as the square root of Simpson's diversity index across productive rearrangements. TCRdb carries this immuneACCESS record with in-frame sequences only. Its versions omit some clonotypes, under half of them owing to an unresolved V gene in the studies checked, with the rest unexplained. V and J calls and clone size follow that table, whereas D and trimming were derived from the DNA. The sample has 85,000 to 120,000 clones on record, 70% to 85% of them singletons. The ten largest clones take up roughly a tenth of the sample.

The sequence derives from a man aged 55 to 69 with active or convalescent COVID-19. Sequencing used peripheral blood.

CDR3 protein: CASSRWTGQRAGELFF. DNA sequence: TGTGCCAGCAGCCGGTGGACAGGGCAAAGGGCTGGGGAGCTGTTTTTT. The rearranged chain carries TRBV5-6 and TRBJ2-2, with 8 junctional bases fitting TRBD1. Counted from cysteine to phenylalanine, this CDR3 has 16 amino acids. The read is trimmed to its CDR3 DNA, 48 bases read in frame from base 1. V loses 4 bases at its end and J loses 8 bases; junction bases beyond the gene matches: 13. CDR1 and CDR2 are read off the germline V gene as SGHDT and YYEEEE.